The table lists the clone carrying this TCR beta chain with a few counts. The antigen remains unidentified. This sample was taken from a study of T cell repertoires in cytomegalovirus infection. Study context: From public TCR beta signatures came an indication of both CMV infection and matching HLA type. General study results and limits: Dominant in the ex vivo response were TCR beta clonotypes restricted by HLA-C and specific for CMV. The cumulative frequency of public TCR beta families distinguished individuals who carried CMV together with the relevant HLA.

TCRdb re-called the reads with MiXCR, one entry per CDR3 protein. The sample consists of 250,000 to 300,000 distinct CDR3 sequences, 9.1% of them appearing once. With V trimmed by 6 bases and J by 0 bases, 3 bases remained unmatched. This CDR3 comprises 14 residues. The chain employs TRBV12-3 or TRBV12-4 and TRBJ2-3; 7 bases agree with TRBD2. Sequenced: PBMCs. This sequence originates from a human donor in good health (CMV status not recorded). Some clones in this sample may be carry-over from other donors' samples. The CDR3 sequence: CASRDSGSTDTQYF. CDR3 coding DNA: TGTGCCAGCAGAGATAGCGGGAGCACAGATACGCAGTATTTT.